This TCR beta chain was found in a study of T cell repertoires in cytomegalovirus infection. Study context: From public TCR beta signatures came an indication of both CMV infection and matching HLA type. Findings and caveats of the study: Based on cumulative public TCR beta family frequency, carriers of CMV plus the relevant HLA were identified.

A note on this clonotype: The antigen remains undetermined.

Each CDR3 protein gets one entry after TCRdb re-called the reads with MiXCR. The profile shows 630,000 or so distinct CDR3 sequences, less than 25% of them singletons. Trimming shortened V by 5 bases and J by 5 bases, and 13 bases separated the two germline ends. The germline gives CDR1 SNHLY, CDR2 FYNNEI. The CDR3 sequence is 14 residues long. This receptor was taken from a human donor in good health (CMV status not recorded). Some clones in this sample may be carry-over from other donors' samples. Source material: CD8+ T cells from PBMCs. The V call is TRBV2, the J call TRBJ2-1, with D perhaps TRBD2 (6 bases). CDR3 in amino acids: CASSLPTRDNEQFF. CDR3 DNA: TGTGCCAGCAGTCTTCCGACTAGAGACAATGAGCAGTTCTTC.